The 23 T cell receptor beta chains presented below share a single source sample, sequenced in a study of OX40 agonist ivuxolimab in advanced cancers. Sequenced by immunoSEQ multiplex PCR; TCRdb stores in-frame clones only, minus some. The sample lists roughly 50,000 clones, more than 75% occurring once. The material was CD4+ or CD8+ T cells sorted from blood, obtained in a trial of the OX40 agonist ivuxolimab. These receptor sequences come from an adult with an advanced solid tumor such as melanoma, head and neck, liver or kidney cancer.

This rearrangement joins TRBV7-2 to TRBJ2-2; no clear D. The CDR3 consists of 13 residues. The germline V gene has CDR1 SGHTA and CDR2 FQGNSA. Between the trimmed V and J ends, which lost 3 bases and 4 bases, there was a span of 6 bases. CDR3 in amino acids: CASSFSITGELFF. In DNA form, the CDR3 reads TGTGCCAGCAGCTTTAGTATCACCGGGGAGCTGTTTTTT.

A single count supports this clone. The genes are TRBV6-5 and TRBJ1-2, with 8 bases identical to TRBD1. Germline-derived CDR1 and CDR2 are MNHEY and SVGAGI. The CDR3 has 15 residues. V lost 0 bases to trimming and J lost 8 bases; unmatched junction nucleotides: 8. CDR3 nucleotides: TGTGCCAGCAGTTACTCGGGACAGGCAAGAGGAGGCTACACCTTC. Protein sequence: CASSYSGQARGGYTF.

The J gene is TRBJ2-2, the V gene TRBV19; TRBD2 matches 10 bases. This CDR3 is 18 amino acids long. From germline, CDR1 is LNHDA and CDR2 SQIVND (reference sequence). J was trimmed by 2 bases and V by 4 bases; bases with no gene match: 10. CDR3 nucleotide sequence: TGTGCCAGTAGTAACCAGGGACTAGCGAGAACCAACACCGGGGAGCTGTTTTTT. This encodes CASSNQGLARTNTGELFF. The complete variable domain, with remaining parts taken from reference TRBV19 and TRBJ2-2, reads DGGITQSPKYLFRKEGQNVTLSCEQNLNHDAMYWYRQDPGQGLRLIYYSQIVNDFQKGDIAEGYSVSREKKESFPLTVTSAQKNPTAFYLCASSNQGLARTNTGELFFGEGSRLTVL.

The V call is TRBV6-1, the J call TRBJ2-7; D ambiguous. Germline values: CDR1 MNHNS, CDR2 SASEGT. The CDR3 spans 15 residues. Trimming left V 0 bases short and J 0 bases short, with 9 bases between. Here the CDR3 DNA reads TGTGCCAGCAGTGAAGCCGGCCACTTCTCCTACGAGCAGTACTTC. Translating gives CASSEAGHFSYEQYF.

This clone was counted only a few times. The chain couples TRBV2 to TRBJ1-5; weak D call: TRBD1 (5 bases). V was pared by 3 bases and J by 7 bases, with 13 bases between. This CDR3 region has 14 residues. Germline CDR1 is SNHLY and CDR2 is FYNNEI. CDR3 sequence (DNA): TGTGCCAGCAGTGACCCATCAGGGCCCCAGCCCCAGCATTTT. Protein: CASSDPSGPQPQHF.

The gene calls are TRBV30 and TRBJ1-4; 8 bases align to TRBD1. CDR3 length: 14 amino acids. Germline V gene lookup returns CDR1 GTSNPN and CDR2 SVGIG (reference sequence). Trimming cost V 5 bases and J 10 bases; bases outside gene matches: 12. Here the CDR3 DNA reads TGTGCCTGGCTCGCCCGGGACAGGTCTAGAAAACTGTTTTTT. Its translation is CAWLARDRSRKLFF.

The gene calls are TRBV5-1 and TRBJ2-6, with a tentative D call TRBD1 (6 bases). Between the trimmed V and J ends, which lost 4 bases and 1 base, there was a span of 12 bases. Germline lookup yields CDR1 SGHRS and CDR2 YFSETQ. This CDR3 has 16 residues. CDR3 sequence reads: CASSRDQGSGANVLTF. The CDR3 DNA is TGCGCCAGCAGCCGGGACCAGGGGTCTGGGGCCAACGTCCTGACTTTC.

The chain combines TRBV6-1 with TRBJ1-1; TRBD1 matches 10 bases. With V trimmed by 5 bases and J by 5 bases, 8 bases remained unmatched. Germline V gene data show CDR1 as MNHNS and CDR2 as SASEGT. This CDR3 region has 15 residues. This chain's CDR3 is CASSSTDRGGTEAFF. The CDR3 bases are TGTGCCAGCAGTTCAACGGACAGGGGGGGAACTGAAGCTTTCTTT.

The chain employs TRBV19 and TRBJ2-2; the match to TRBD1 covers 7 bases. V was pared by 8 bases and J by 1 base, with 10 bases of the junction left unmatched. This CDR3 region has 16 residues. Looked up from germline, CDR1 is LNHDA and CDR2 is SQIVND (reference sequence). The CDR3 loop reads CASQRDSPLNTGELFF. In DNA form, the CDR3 reads TGTGCCAGTCAAAGGGACAGCCCTTTGAACACCGGGGAGCTGTTTTTT. Looking up the rest from reference TRBV19 and TRBJ2-2 gives the full variable domain: DGGITQSPKYLFRKEGQNVTLSCEQNLNHDAMYWYRQDPGQGLRLIYYSQIVNDFQKGDIAEGYSVSREKKESFPLTVTSAQKNPTAFYLCASQRDSPLNTGELFFGEGSRLTVL.

V usage is TRBV25-1 and J usage is TRBJ1-6, with 9 bases lining up with TRBD1. From germline, CDR1 is MGHDK and CDR2 SYGVNS. The CDR3 has 14 amino acids. Trimming cost V 10 bases and J 10 bases; bases outside gene matches: 11. The CDR3 DNA is TGTGCCACCTCGGGACAGGGAGGAAGCTCACCCCTCCACTTT. This gives the protein CATSGQGGSSPLHF.

The CDR3 DNA is TGTGCCAGCAGTTCTCTTCTTGGAACCTACGAGCAGTACTTC. Translating it yields CASSSLLGTYEQYF. The chain employs TRBV27 and TRBJ2-7; no clear D. V was clipped by 4 bases and J by 2 bases, with 12 bases between them. This CDR3 region has 14 residues. Germline-derived CDR1 and CDR2 are MNHEY and SMNVEV (reference sequence).

The chain links TRBV9 to TRBJ2-5, with 10 bases aligning to TRBD1. Near its end, the DNA agrees better with TRBJ2-7, so the J call may be wrong. The CDR3 loop spans 16 amino acids. CDR1 is SGDLS, CDR2 YYNGEE, per germline. The CDR3 nucleotides are TGTGCCAGCAGCGCCCTTGCCGGGACAGGGGATAGCGAGCAGTACTTC. Its translation: CASSALAGTGDSEQYF.

This clone was observed once. The chain has TRBV5-4 and TRBJ1-1; D gene ambiguous. Germline assignment: CDR1 SGHNT and CDR2 YYREEE (reference sequence). The ends were cut back, 0 bases at V and 8 bases at J, with 11 bases in the middle. CDR3 length equals 13 residues. For the CDR3, the DNA is TGTGCCAGCAGCTTGGACCCCAGCGAGGAAGCTTTCTTT. Translation: CASSLDPSEEAFF.

The CDR3 sequence is CASSLAGTHRGNTIYF. CDR3 in DNA: TGCGCCAGCAGCCTTGCCGGGACCCATCGAGGGAACACCATATATTTT. The chain carries TRBV5-1 and TRBJ1-3, with a weak D call TRBD1 (5 bases). Germline V gives CDR1 SGHRS, CDR2 YFSETQ. The CDR3 spans 16 residues. Trimming stripped 4 bases from V and 7 bases from J, with 21 bases between.

V usage is TRBV5-1 and J usage is TRBJ1-1; D possibly corresponds to TRBD1 (5 bases). Germline V gives CDR1 SGHRS, CDR2 YFSETQ. Trimming stripped 0 bases from V and 10 bases from J, with 13 bases between. The CDR3 has 13 residues. The CDR3 DNA sequence: TGCGCCAGCAGCTTGGTAGCCAGGGAGGGAGCTTTCTTT. Its translation: CASSLVAREGAFF.

V is TRBV28 and J is TRBJ2-1, with 8 bases that match TRBD2. In germline, CDR1 is MDHEN, CDR2 SYDVKM. Unmatched junction bases numbered 9, after V lost 7 bases and J lost 7 bases. CDR3 length equals 14 residues. For the CDR3, the DNA is TGTGCCAGCAAGAAGGGCGGGAGGCAGAATGAGCAGTTCTTC. Translation gives CASKKGGRQNEQFF. The full variable domain, completed using reference TRBV28 and TRBJ2-1, is DVKVTQSSRYLVKRTGEKVFLECVQDMDHENMFWYRQDPGLGLRLIYFSYDVKMKEKGDIPEGYSVSREKKERFSLILESASTNQTSMYLCASKKGGRQNEQFFGPGTRLTVL.

This clone has a single count. The chain employs TRBV30 and TRBJ1-4, with 7 bases aligning to TRBD1. This CDR3 contains 15 residues. CDR1 is GTSNPN, CDR2 SVGIG, per germline (reference sequence). After removal of 1 base from V and 6 bases from J, the junction contained 8 bases not matched to a gene. The CDR3 region is CAWSGPRTGDEKLFF. The CDR3 DNA reads TGTGCCTGGAGTGGCCCCAGAACAGGGGATGAAAAACTGTTTTTT. The full variable domain, its missing parts supplied by reference TRBV30 and TRBJ1-4, is SQTIHQWPATLVQPVGSPLSLECTVEGTSNPNLYWYRQAAGRGLQLLFYSVGIGQISSEVPQNLSASRPQDRQFILSSKKLLLSDSGFYLCAWSGPRTGDEKLFFGSGTQLSVL.

The chain has TRBV9 and TRBJ1-2; unclear D gene. Germline CDR1 SGDLS, CDR2 YYNGEE. V gave up 3 bases and J gave up 9 bases, with 12 bases separating them. The CDR3 has 12 residues. CDR3 DNA: TGTGCCAGCAGCGCCAGTAGTACTCGCTACACCTTC. Its protein is CASSASSTRYTF.

This rearrangement joins TRBV5-6 to TRBJ2-1; 8 nucleotides line up with TRBD2. The CDR3 is 17 residues long. Germline loops: CDR1 SGHDT, CDR2 YYEEEE. Unmatched junction bases numbered 5, after V lost 0 bases and J lost 0 bases. CDR3 nucleotides: TGTGCCAGCAGCTTGGGGGCCAGCGGGAGCTCCTACAATGAGCAGTTCTTC. It specifies CASSLGASGSSYNEQFF.

The chain couples TRBV2 to TRBJ2-1; 8 bases are shared with TRBD2. There are 15 residues in the CDR3. Germline V gives CDR1 SNHLY, CDR2 FYNNEI. V trimming: 6 bases; J trimming: 5 bases; junction bases outside the gene matches: 9. The CDR3 nucleotides read TGTGCCAGCAGGGGCCAGCGGGGGTACGACAATGAGCAGTTCTTC. Its translation: CASRGQRGYDNEQFF.

The rearrangement links TRBV9 to TRBJ1-2; no clear D. V lost 0 bases and J 8 bases, leaving 8 bases between the germline ends. The CDR3 is 12 residues long. Germline-derived CDR1 and CDR2 are SGDLS and YYNGEE. The CDR3 here is CASSVGGEGYTF. In DNA, the CDR3 is TGTGCCAGCAGCGTAGGAGGCGAAGGCTACACCTTC.

V gene TRBV5-4 combines with J gene TRBJ1-1; no firm D call. This CDR3 region has 12 residues. The germline CDR1 and CDR2 sequences are SGHNT and YYREEE (reference sequence). Between the trimmed V and J ends, which lost 4 bases and 2 bases, there was a span of 6 bases. CDR3 in amino acids: CASSPRNTEAFF. DNA for the CDR3: TGTGCCAGCAGCCCCCGAAACACTGAAGCTTTCTTT.

The chain has TRBV19 and TRBJ1-5; D unresolved. The CDR3 has 16 residues. V was trimmed by 7 bases and J by 0 bases, leaving 16 bases between them. The V gene's germline CDR1 is LNHDA and CDR2 SQIVND (reference sequence). The DNA of the CDR3 is TGTGCCAGTAATCCCGGTCGACCGAATAGCAATCAGCCCCAGCATTTT. Amino acid sequence: CASNPGRPNSNQPQHF.